A selection of T cell receptor beta chains follows, all from one sample in a study of blood T cells in healthy people across ages. TCRdb re-derived calls from the 5' RACE reads in MiXCR, one entry per CDR3 protein. The table shows over 950,000 distinct CDR3 sequences, with around two fifths occurring only once. Sequences were obtained from blood. The receptors come from a man between 18 and 29 years old in good health. Each CDR3 is given with its conserved first and last residue. A D gene is named only where the DNA matches it firmly. A row's size may be missing; if present it is once, few, many or a size class.

d_gene	v_gene	j_gene	abundance	CDR3aa	CDR3nt
.	TRBV7-2	TRBJ2-3	.	CASSLPIGNSPSGDTQYF	TGTGCCAGCAGCTTACCAATCGGGAACAGCCCATCAGGCGATACGCAGTATTTT
TRBD1	TRBV2	TRBJ1-1	.	CASWKGQQNTEAFF	TGTGCCAGCTGGAAGGGACAGCAGAACACTGAAGCTTTCTTT
.	TRBV5-1	TRBJ2-7	.	CASSSRGSDSSSYEQYF	TGCGCCAGCAGCTCGAGGGGATCAGACAGCAGCTCCTACGAGCAGTACTTC
.	TRBV20-1	TRBJ1-2	.	CSARTDGGAYGYTF	TGCAGTGCTAGAACGGACGGCGGGGCCTATGGCTACACCTTC
TRBD1	TRBV24-1	TRBJ2-5	.	CATSDLGTGAQETQYF	TGTGCCACCAGTGACCTCGGGACAGGTGCCCAAGAGACCCAGTACTTC
.	TRBV29-1	TRBJ1-2	.	CSVLPSDLLDYGYTF	TGCAGCGTCCTACCTTCGGACCTGCTAGATTATGGCTACACCTTC
.	TRBV7-2	TRBJ2-5	.	CANSLDGVQETQYF	TGTGCCAACAGCTTAGACGGGGTGCAAGAGACCCAGTACTTC
.	TRBV7-6	TRBJ2-7	.	CASSLEAGKTYEQYF	TGTGCCAGCAGCTTAGAGGCCGGTAAGACCTACGAGCAGTACTTC
.	TRBV27	TRBJ1-4	.	CASSLQTNEKLFF	TGTGCCAGCAGTTTACAGACTAATGAAAAACTGTTTTTT
.	TRBV28	TRBJ2-3	.	CAAKATGETSTDTQYF	TGTGCCGCCAAAGCCACAGGAGAGACTAGCACAGATACGCAGTATTTT
.	TRBV9	TRBJ1-2	few	CASSVDDLNYGYTF	TGTGCCAGCAGCGTAGACGACCTGAACTATGGCTACACCTTC
.	TRBV13	TRBJ2-7	.	CASSPTGLMPYEQYF	TGTGCCAGCAGCCCAACCGGACTAATGCCCTACGAGCAGTACTTC
TRBD2	TRBV7-2	TRBJ2-1	.	CASSPRGGGPPYNEQFF	TGTGCCAGCAGCCCAAGGGGCGGGGGGCCCCCCTACAATGAGCAGTTCTTC
TRBD1	TRBV4-3	TRBJ2-2	.	CASSQGHGQGLPGELFF	TGCGCCAGCAGCCAAGGCCACGGACAGGGGTTACCCGGGGAGCTGTTTTTT
TRBD1	TRBV20-1	TRBJ2-7	few	CSARDPRDSYEQYF	TGCAGTGCTAGAGATCCTCGGGACAGTTACGAGCAGTACTTC
.	TRBV7-8	TRBJ1-1	.	CASSPERRGGNTEAFF	TGTGCCAGCAGTCCCGAACGACGGGGGGGGAACACTGAAGCTTTCTTT
TRBD2	TRBV28	TRBJ2-5	few	CASKPGGFQETQYF	TGTGCCAGCAAACCCGGGGGGTTCCAAGAGACCCAGTACTTC
TRBD1	TRBV6-2/TRBV6-3	TRBJ1-5	.	CASSFTDTYGGGTAYNQPRHF	TGTGCCAGCAGTTTTACGGATACTTACGGGGGCGGGACAGCGTACAATCAGCCCCGGCATTTT
.	TRBV7-2	TRBJ2-1	.	CASSLGVGAYNEQFF	TGTGCCAGCAGCTTAGGCGTAGGGGCATACAATGAGCAGTTCTTC
.	TRBV29-1	TRBJ1-1	few	CSVDLRGTRRNTEAFF	TGCAGCGTTGACCTCAGGGGCACACGGAGGAACACTGAAGCTTTCTTT
.	TRBV5-5	TRBJ2-1	many	CASRSNEQFF	TGTGCCAGCAGGTCCAATGAGCAGTTCTTC
.	TRBV4-3	TRBJ1-2	few	CASSQDMPAHVIPYGYTF	TGCGCCAGCAGCCAAGATATGCCAGCACACGTTATTCCCTATGGCTACACCTTC
TRBD1	TRBV3-1	TRBJ1-2	many	CASSGVFDRGPINYGYTF	TGTGCCAGCAGCGGGGTTTTCGACAGGGGCCCCATTAACTATGGCTACACCTTC
.	TRBV7-9	TRBJ2-5	.	CASGLATEETQYF	TGTGCCAGCGGCTTAGCGACGGAAGAGACCCAGTACTTC
TRBD1	TRBV10-3	TRBJ1-2	.	CAISEGGGGGGYTF	TGTGCCATCAGTGAAGGAGGGGGCGGAGGTGGCTACACCTTC